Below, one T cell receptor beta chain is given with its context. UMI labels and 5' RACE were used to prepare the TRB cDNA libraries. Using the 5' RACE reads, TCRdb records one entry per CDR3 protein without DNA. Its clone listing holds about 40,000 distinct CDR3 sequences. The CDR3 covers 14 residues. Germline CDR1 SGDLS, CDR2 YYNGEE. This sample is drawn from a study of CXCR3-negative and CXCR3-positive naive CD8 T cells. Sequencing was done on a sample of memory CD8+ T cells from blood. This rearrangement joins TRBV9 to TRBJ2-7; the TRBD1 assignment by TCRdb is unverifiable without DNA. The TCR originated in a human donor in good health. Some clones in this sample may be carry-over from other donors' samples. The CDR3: CASSAGTGDYEQYF.